The 16 T cell receptor beta chains in this list originate from one sample, sequenced in a study of CD8 T cells in Susac syndrome. Random hexamers were used to reverse transcribe roughly 0.5 to 1 ug of RNA. One entry per CDR3 protein, called by TCRdb with MiXCR from the immunoSEQ multiplex PCR reads. The repertoire consists of 200,000 or so distinct CDR3 sequences, with nearly 95% occurring once and the leading ten covering under 0.095%. Specimen: CD4+ T cells from PBMCs. The receptor source for this set is a human donor with multiple sclerosis.

The chain links TRBV5-4 to TRBJ2-3; 8 nucleotides line up with TRBD1. V lost 4 bases and J lost 4; bases outside the gene matches: 11. Germline V gives CDR1 SGHNT, CDR2 YYREEE (reference sequence). The CDR3 totals 16 residues. CDR3 nucleotides: TGTGCCAGCAGCCTAGCCCGGGACAGGCGTTCAGATACGCAGTATTTT. This sequence encodes CASSLARDRRSDTQYF. The entire variable domain, with the rest obtained from reference TRBV5-4 and TRBJ2-3, is as follows: ETGVTQSPTHLIKTRGQQVTLRCSSQSGHNTVSWYQQALGQGPQFIFQYYREEENGRGNFPPRFSGLQFPNYSSELNVNALELDDSALYLCASSLARDRRSDTQYFGPGTRLTVL.

The chain is built from TRBV20-1 and TRBJ2-1; possible D gene TRBD2, 6 bases. The CDR3 runs to 12 residues. The germline V gene has CDR1 DFQATT and CDR2 SNEGSKA (reference sequence). V lost 5 bases and J 9 bases, leaving 14 bases between the germline ends. The CDR3: CSASGDPGEQFF. The CDR3 coding sequence is TGCAGTGCTTCGGGAGACCCGGGTGAGCAGTTCTTC.

This chain joins TRBV10-3 and TRBJ2-3, with 7 bases that match TRBD2. The CDR3 length is 13 residues. J was trimmed by 5 bases and V by 4 bases; bases with no gene match: 3. Germline CDR1 and CDR2: ENHRY and SYGVKD. This CDR3 is CAISVAGVDTQYF. CDR3 nucleotide sequence: TGTGCCATCAGTGTCGCGGGGGTAGATACGCAGTATTTT.

The chain links TRBV2 to TRBJ2-1; 13 nucleotides line up with TRBD2. The V and J ends lost 4 bases and 7 bases, in that order; junction bases with no gene match: 4. The CDR3 runs 15 residues. CDR1 and CDR2 (germline): SNHLY, FYNNEI. This CDR3 reads CASSGTSGRSNEQFF. DNA of the CDR3: TGTGCCAGCAGTGGGACTAGCGGGAGATCGAATGAGCAGTTCTTC.

V is TRBV6-6 and J is TRBJ1-1; 11 bases align to TRBD1. Germline-derived CDR1 and CDR2 are MNHNY and SVGAGI (reference sequence). After removal of 9 bases from V and 7 bases from J, the junction contained 10 bases not matched to a gene. The CDR3 totals 14 residues. The CDR3 DNA reads as TGTGCCAGTTCGGGACAGGGGGGAATTGGTGAAGCTTTCTTT. Its protein product is CASSGQGGIGEAFF.

V and J are TRBV27 and TRBJ2-3; D remains ambiguous. The CDR3 runs to 14 residues. CDR1 MNHEY and CDR2 SMNVEV come from the germline V gene (reference sequence). The V end was cut by 4 bases, the J end by 2 bases, with 10 bases between. CDR3 protein: CASSSQRHTDTQYF. As DNA, the CDR3 is TGTGCCAGCAGTTCTCAACGACACACAGATACGCAGTATTTT.

The chain combines TRBV30 with TRBJ1-2; D is unresolved. There are 12 residues in the CDR3. The ends were cut back, 1 base at V and 9 bases at J, with 12 bases in the middle. Per germline, CDR1 GTSNPN and CDR2 SVGIG (reference sequence). The CDR3 spells CAWSAQYRSYTF. CDR3 DNA sequence: TGTGCCTGGAGTGCCCAATATAGAAGCTACACCTTC.

The rearrangement uses TRBV9 and TRBJ2-7; 12 nucleotides agree with TRBD2. Trimming at V came to 0 bases and at J to 3 bases, leaving 7 bases not matched to a gene. Germline V gives CDR1 SGDLS, CDR2 YYNGEE. The CDR3 extends over 17 amino acids. In DNA form, the CDR3 reads TGTGCCAGCAGCGTAGGGGTGGGACTAGCGGGCCTCTACGAGCAGTACTTC. It codes for CASSVGVGLAGLYEQYF.

This clonotype has a single count. The rearrangement joins TRBV3-1 to TRBJ1-2; 10 nucleotides line up with TRBD1. Germline CDR1 reads LGHDT; CDR2 reads YNNKEL (reference sequence). This CDR3 has 14 amino acids. J gave up 7 bases and V 4 bases, and 6 bases lay outside the gene matches. CDR3 protein: CASSLRTGGSGYTF. The CDR3 bases are TGTGCCAGCAGCCTAAGGACAGGGGGAAGTGGCTACACCTTC.

In its sample, this clonotype was seen once. The V and J genes are TRBV29-1 and TRBJ1-1; a weak D match, TRBD1 (5 bases). CDR3 size: 13 residues. Trimming removed 3 bases at V and 4 bases at J, with 12 bases between. CDR1 and CDR2 (germline): SQVTM, ANQGSEA. Here the CDR3 DNA reads TGCAGCGTTGACTTTAGGGGTAGCACTGAAGCTTTCTTT. Amino acids: CSVDFRGSTEAFF.

This chain joins TRBV11-3 and TRBJ2-1; 15 nucleotides match TRBD2. The CDR3 has 15 amino acids. Germline values: CDR1 SGHNT, CDR2 YENEEA. V was clipped by 3 bases and J by 7 bases; unmatched bases: 1. CDR3 DNA sequence: TGTGCCAGCAGCTTTGGACTAGCGGGAGGGAATGAGCAGTTCTTC. As protein: CASSFGLAGGNEQFF.

The count of this clonotype is one. The CDR3 nucleotides are TGCAGCGCGACCCTCCGGCGCAGCTCCTACGAGCAGTACTTC. This translates into CSATLRRSSYEQYF. V usage is TRBV29-1 and J usage is TRBJ2-7; D not certain. The CDR3 is 14 residues long. Germline assignment: CDR1 SQVTM and CDR2 ANQGSEA. V was cut by 7 bases and J by 0 bases, with 16 bases left in between.

The chain recombines TRBV14 with TRBJ2-5; D remains unclear. CDR3 size: 13 residues. The V end lost 4 bases, the J end lost 5 bases, and 11 bases lay between the germline ends. Germline lookup yields CDR1 SGHDN and CDR2 FVKESK. In DNA form, the CDR3 reads TGTGCCAGCAGCCCACAATTCTTCGAGACCCAGTACTTC. This sequence encodes CASSPQFFETQYF.

This clonotype showed up just once. The CDR3 protein is CAWNGADYGYTF. The CDR3, as DNA: TGTGCCTGGAATGGTGCAGACTATGGCTACACCTTC. The V gene is TRBV30, the J gene TRBJ1-2; D unresolved. With 4 bases removed from V and 3 bases from J, the gap between germline ends came to 9 bases. The CDR3 sequence is 12 residues long. In germline, CDR1 is GTSNPN, CDR2 SVGIG (reference sequence). Looking up the rest from reference TRBV30 and TRBJ1-2 gives the full variable domain: SQTIHQWPATLVQPVGSPLSLECTVEGTSNPNLYWYRQAAGRGLQLLFYSVGIGQISSEVPQNLSASRPQDRQFILSSKKLLLSDSGFYLCAWNGADYGYTFGSGTRLTVV.

The sample holds one count of this clonotype. The rearrangement links TRBV15 to TRBJ1-5, with a tentative D call TRBD1 (5 bases). In germline, CDR1 is LNHNV, CDR2 YYDKDF (reference sequence). The V end was cut by 4 bases, the J end by 6 bases, with 16 bases between. This CDR3 contains 15 residues. This CDR3 reads CATSIPRGTIQPQHF. The CDR3 DNA follows: TGTGCCACCAGCATCCCCCGGGGGACCATTCAGCCCCAGCATTTT.

The chain uses TRBV11-3 and TRBJ2-6; D is unresolved. Germline V lookup: CDR1 SGHNT, CDR2 YENEEA. The CDR3 has 17 amino acids. V gave up 0 bases and J gave up 0 bases, with 9 bases separating them. CDR3 loop: CASSLDVGVSGANVLTF. The CDR3 DNA sequence: TGTGCCAGCAGCTTAGACGTAGGCGTCTCTGGGGCCAACGTCCTGACTTTC.